Each of the 9 T cell receptor beta chains below was sequenced from the same sample in a study of long-term antiretroviral therapy in people with HIV. The immunoSEQ assay was v3.0, run at survey level. Clones were read by immunoSEQ multiplex PCR, and TCRdb kept only the in-frame ones, dropping some. This sample has approximately 22,000 clones; roughly 84% occur once, and the top ten carry nearly 3.5%. This specimen was unsorted PBMCs, taken 1.9 years after starting antiretroviral therapy. These receptors were collected from a woman in her fifties or sixties with HIV.

The V call is TRBV20-1, the J call TRBJ2-2; D unclear. Germline V gene sequence: CDR1 DFQATT, CDR2 SNEGSKA (reference sequence). Trimming cost V 7 bases and J 2 bases, with 5 bases left between them. CDR3 length: 11 residues. The CDR3 loop reads CSVYNTGELFF. The CDR3 DNA reads TGCAGTGTATACAACACCGGGGAGCTGTTTTTT.

This rearrangement joins TRBV28 to TRBJ2-1; D tentatively fits TRBD1 or TRBD2 (6 bases each). Germline loops: CDR1 MDHEN, CDR2 SYDVKM. The CDR3 is made up of 17 amino acids. Trimming cost V 4 bases and J 1 base, with 17 bases left between them. This CDR3 is CASSSPPGAGSYNEQFF. CDR3 DNA sequence: TGTGCCAGCAGTTCACCCCCGGGGGCAGGGTCCTACAATGAGCAGTTCTTC. The full variable domain, rest sourced from reference TRBV28 and TRBJ2-1, is DVKVTQSSRYLVKRTGEKVFLECVQDMDHENMFWYRQDPGLGLRLIYFSYDVKMKEKGDIPEGYSVSREKKERFSLILESASTNQTSMYLCASSSPPGAGSYNEQFFGPGTRLTVL.

The V call is TRBV7-2, the J call TRBJ2-3, with 10 bases identical to TRBD2. There are 15 residues in the CDR3. Germline V lookup: CDR1 SGHTA, CDR2 FQGNSA. J was trimmed by 6 bases and V by 4 bases; bases with no gene match: 7. The CDR3 reads CASSSQRGGRDTQYF. The CDR3 DNA follows: TGTGCCAGCAGCTCCCAGCGGGGGGGCCGGGATACGCAGTATTTT.

The V and J genes are TRBV27 and TRBJ2-2, with TRBD2 matching 10 bases. This CDR3 has 15 residues. The germline V gene encodes CDR1 MNHEY and CDR2 SMNVEV (reference sequence). V shed 5 bases, J shed 5 bases, and the junction held 5 bases outside the gene matches. DNA of the CDR3: TGTGCCAGCAGTCCAGCGGGGGGGCAAACCGGGGAGCTGTTTTTT. This encodes CASSPAGGQTGELFF.

V gene TRBV29-1 combines with J gene TRBJ2-5; tentatively, D is TRBD2 (6 bases). The V gene's germline CDR1 is SQVTM and CDR2 ANQGSEA. This CDR3 has 13 residues. V dropped 5 bases and J dropped 5 bases, with 15 bases sitting between them. The CDR3 sequence: CSVRDSLVETQYF. The CDR3 DNA follows: TGCAGCGTTAGGGACTCCCTTGTGGAGACCCAGTACTTC.

The chain uses TRBV5-1 and TRBJ2-5; 11 nucleotides align to TRBD2. The CDR3 runs to 15 residues. CDR1 and CDR2 (germline): SGHRS, YFSETQ. Trimming took 3 bases from V and 5 from J; bases not matched to a gene: 6. CDR3 DNA: TGCGCCAGCAGCTCGTCCACTAGCGGGGGTGAGACCCAGTACTTC. Its protein is CASSSSTSGGETQYF.

CDR3 sequence: CASSLSPDTQYF. CDR3 in DNA: TGTGCCAGCAGCCTCAGTCCAGATACGCAGTATTTT. The gene calls are TRBV7-9 and TRBJ2-3; D gene unclear. CDR1 SEHNR and CDR2 FQNEAQ come from the germline V gene (reference sequence). This CDR3 is built from 12 residues. Trimming stripped 5 bases from V and 4 bases from J, with 7 bases between.

This sequence joins TRBV4-3 and TRBJ2-7, with a weak D call TRBD1 (6 bases). The V gene's germline CDR1 is LGHNA and CDR2 YSLEER. Trimming pared 4 bases from V and 0 bases from J, leaving 10 bases between. The CDR3 runs to 14 residues. The CDR3 spells CASSPRQDSYEQYF. CDR3 sequence (DNA): TGCGCCAGCAGCCCCCGACAGGACTCCTACGAGCAGTACTTC.

This clone was seen a few times. The chain employs TRBV4-3 and TRBJ2-7, with 8 positions matching TRBD1. Germline values: CDR1 LGHNA, CDR2 YSLEER. V shed 0 bases, J shed 7 bases, and the junction held 11 bases outside the gene matches. The CDR3 runs to 16 residues. CDR3 residues: CASSQDISTGGMEQYF. The DNA of the CDR3 is TGCGCCAGCAGCCAAGATATCAGCACAGGGGGTATGGAGCAGTACTTC.